The TCR beta chain described here comes from a study of T cell responses to AZD1222 COVID-19 vaccine. The study's findings and limits: Sampling captured repertoires only after the peak T cell response. Researchers report vaccine-associated CD4 TCRs spanning spike, with dominance at 160-218 and 743-854. Donors, mostly white British, included more females; clonal diversity was possibly underestimated. Two AZD1222 administrations were followed by greater Spike-specific TCR breadth and depth.

CDR1 SGHTA and CDR2 FQGNSA come from the germline V gene. The V and J ends lost 5 bases and 3 bases, in that order; junction bases with no gene match: 6. This CDR3 is 15 amino acids long. Data came from immunoSEQ multiplex PCR; TCRdb stores just in-frame clones and leaves some out. This table has hundreds of thousands of clones, roughly 91% appearing once. Concerning this clone: Its antigen is still unknown.

The source of this sequence is an adult in good health. The sample here was peripheral blood, taken on day 0 of MenACWY control vaccination. V gene TRBV7-2 combines with J gene TRBJ1-5; TRBD1 matches at 8 bases. CDR3 coding DNA: TGTGCCAGCAGCATGACAGGGGCCCTCAATCAGCCCCAGCATTTT. It translates to CASSMTGALNQPQHF.